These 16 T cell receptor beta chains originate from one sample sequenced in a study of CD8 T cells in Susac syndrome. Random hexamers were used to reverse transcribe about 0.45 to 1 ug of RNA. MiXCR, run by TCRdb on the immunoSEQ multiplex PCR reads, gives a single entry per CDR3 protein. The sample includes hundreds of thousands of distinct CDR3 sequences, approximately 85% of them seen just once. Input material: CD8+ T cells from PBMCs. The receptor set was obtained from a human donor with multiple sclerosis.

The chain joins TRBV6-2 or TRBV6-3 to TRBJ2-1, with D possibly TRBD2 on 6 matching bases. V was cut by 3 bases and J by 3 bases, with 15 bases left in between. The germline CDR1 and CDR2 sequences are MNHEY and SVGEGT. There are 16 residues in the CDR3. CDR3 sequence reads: CASSYSYSGYYNEQFF. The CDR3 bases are TGTGCCAGCAGTTATTCCTATAGCGGTTACTACAATGAGCAGTTCTTC.

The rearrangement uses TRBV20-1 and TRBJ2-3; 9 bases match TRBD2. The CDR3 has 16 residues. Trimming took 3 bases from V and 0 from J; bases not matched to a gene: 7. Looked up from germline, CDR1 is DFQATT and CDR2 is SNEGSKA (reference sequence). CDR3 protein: CSASPSLAGSTDTQYF. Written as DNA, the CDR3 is TGCAGTGCTAGCCCATCTCTAGCGGGGAGCACAGATACGCAGTATTTT.

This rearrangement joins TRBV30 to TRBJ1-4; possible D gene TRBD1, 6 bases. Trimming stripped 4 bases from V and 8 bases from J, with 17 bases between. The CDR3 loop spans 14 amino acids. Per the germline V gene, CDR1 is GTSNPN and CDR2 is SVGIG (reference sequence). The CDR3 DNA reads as TGTGCCTGGACCTGGGGCAGGGGACGAGAAAAACTGTTTTTT. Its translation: CAWTWGRGREKLFF.

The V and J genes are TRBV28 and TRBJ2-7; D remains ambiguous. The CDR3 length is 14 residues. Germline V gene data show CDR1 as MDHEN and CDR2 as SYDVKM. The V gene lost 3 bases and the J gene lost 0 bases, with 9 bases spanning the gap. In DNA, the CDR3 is TGTGCCAGCAGTTTTTTGAGCCCCTCCTACGAGCAGTACTTC. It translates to CASSFLSPSYEQYF.

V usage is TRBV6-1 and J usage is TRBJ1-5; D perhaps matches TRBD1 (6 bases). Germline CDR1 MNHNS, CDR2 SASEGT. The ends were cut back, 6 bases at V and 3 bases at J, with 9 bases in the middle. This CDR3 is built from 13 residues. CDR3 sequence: CASRDSLNQPQHF. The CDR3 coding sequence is TGTGCCAGCAGGGACAGCCTCAATCAGCCCCAGCATTTT.

The CDR3 region has the DNA TGCGCCAGCAGCCAAGATTCGGGGCAGATTTACGAGCAGTACTTC. It specifies CASSQDSGQIYEQYF. V and J are TRBV4-3 and TRBJ2-7; possibly TRBD1 or TRBD2 for D (5 bases each). The CDR3 is made up of 15 amino acids. CDR1 is LGHNA, CDR2 YSLEER, per germline. The V and J ends lost 0 bases and 4 bases respectively, with 13 bases between them.

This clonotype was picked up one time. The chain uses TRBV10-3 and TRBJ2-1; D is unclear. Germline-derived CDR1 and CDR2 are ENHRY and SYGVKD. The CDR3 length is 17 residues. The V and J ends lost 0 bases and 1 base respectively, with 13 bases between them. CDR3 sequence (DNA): TGTGCCATCAGTGAGTCCTCTGAGAGAGGATCCTACAATGAGCAGTTCTTC. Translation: CAISESSERGSYNEQFF.

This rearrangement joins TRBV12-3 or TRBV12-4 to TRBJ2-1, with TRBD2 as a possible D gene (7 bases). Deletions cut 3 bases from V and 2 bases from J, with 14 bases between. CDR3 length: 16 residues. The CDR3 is CASSFGGGGAYNEQFF. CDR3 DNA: TGTGCCAGCAGTTTTGGTGGAGGGGGGGCCTACAATGAGCAGTTCTTC.

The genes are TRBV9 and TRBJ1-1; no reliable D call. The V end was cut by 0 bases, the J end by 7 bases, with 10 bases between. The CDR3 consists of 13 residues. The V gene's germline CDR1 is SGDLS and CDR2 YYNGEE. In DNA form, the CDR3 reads TGTGCCAGCAGCGTAGGGAACGGTTATGAAGCTTTCTTT. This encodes CASSVGNGYEAFF.

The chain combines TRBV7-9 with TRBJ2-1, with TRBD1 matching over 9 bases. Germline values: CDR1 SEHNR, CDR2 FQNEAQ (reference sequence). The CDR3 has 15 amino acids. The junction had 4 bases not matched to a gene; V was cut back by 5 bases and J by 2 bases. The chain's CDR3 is CASSIRDRAYNEQFF. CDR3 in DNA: TGTGCCAGCAGCATCCGGGACAGGGCCTACAATGAGCAGTTCTTC.

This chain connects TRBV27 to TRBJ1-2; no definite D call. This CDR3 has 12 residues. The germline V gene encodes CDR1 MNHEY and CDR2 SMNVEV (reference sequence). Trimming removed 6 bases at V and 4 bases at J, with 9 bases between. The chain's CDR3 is CASSPDLYGYTF. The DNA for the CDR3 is TGTGCCAGCAGCCCTGACCTCTATGGCTACACCTTC.

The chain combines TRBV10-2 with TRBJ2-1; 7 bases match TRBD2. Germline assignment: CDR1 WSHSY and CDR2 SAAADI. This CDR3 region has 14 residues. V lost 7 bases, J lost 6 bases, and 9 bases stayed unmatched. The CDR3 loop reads CASKRLAAPNEQFF. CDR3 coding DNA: TGCGCCAGCAAAAGACTAGCCGCGCCCAATGAGCAGTTCTTC.

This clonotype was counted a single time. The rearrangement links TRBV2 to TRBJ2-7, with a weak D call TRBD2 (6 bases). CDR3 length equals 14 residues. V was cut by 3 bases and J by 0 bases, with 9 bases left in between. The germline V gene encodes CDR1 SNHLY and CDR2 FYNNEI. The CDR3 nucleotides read TGTGCCAGCAGTGATGGCGGGATCTCCTACGAGCAGTACTTC. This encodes CASSDGGISYEQYF.

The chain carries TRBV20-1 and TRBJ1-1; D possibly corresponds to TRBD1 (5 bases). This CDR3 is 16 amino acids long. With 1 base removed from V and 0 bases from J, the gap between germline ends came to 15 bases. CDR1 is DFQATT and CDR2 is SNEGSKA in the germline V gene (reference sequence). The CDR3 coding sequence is TGCAGTGCTAGAGCCGAGACAGCAATATTGAACACTGAAGCTTTCTTT. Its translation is CSARAETAILNTEAFF.

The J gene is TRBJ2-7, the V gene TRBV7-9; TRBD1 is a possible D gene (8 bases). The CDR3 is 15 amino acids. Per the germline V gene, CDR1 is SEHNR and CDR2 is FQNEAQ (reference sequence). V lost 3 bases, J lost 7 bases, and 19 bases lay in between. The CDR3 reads CASSLFTGGALEQYF. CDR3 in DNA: TGTGCCAGCAGCTTGTTCACAGGGGGGGCGTTAGAGCAGTACTTC.

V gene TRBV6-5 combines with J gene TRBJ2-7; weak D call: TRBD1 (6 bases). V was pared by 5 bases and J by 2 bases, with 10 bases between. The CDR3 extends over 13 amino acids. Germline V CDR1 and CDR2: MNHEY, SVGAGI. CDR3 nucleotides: TGTGCCAGCAGTGTCGGACAGACCTACGAGCAGTACTTC. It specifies CASSVGQTYEQYF.